This TCR beta chain was documented in a study of CD8+CD57+ T cells in acquired aplastic anemia. Turning to the study itself: Roughly 3.1 ug was the average amount of DNA from sorted CD4+ and CD8+ cells.

Germline CDR1 LNHNV, CDR2 YYDKDF (reference sequence). This CDR3 region has 11 residues. V shed 0 bases and J shed 11 bases, with 7 bases lying between them. TCR beta VDJ and CDR3 were profiled, and genomic DNA was the template. MiXCR, applied by TCRdb to the reads, yields one record per CDR3 protein. The sample carries 150,000 or so distinct CDR3 sequences, 52% recorded once. In patients chosen for sequencing, flow cytometry had shown CD8+CD57+ cell expansion. This chain uses TRBV15 with TRBJ1-1; D gene ambiguous. This clonotype was obtained from a human donor with aplastic anemia. The sequenced material came from sorted CD4+, CD8+, or CD8+CD57+ T cells (not recorded which) from PBMCs. CDR3 sequence: CATSRDKTAFF. The CDR3 region has the DNA TGTGCCACCAGCAGAGACAAAACCGCTTTCTTT.